In this sample, the clone carrying this TCR beta chain turned up many times. The antigen remains undetermined. These data are taken from a study of T cells in Graves' hyperthyroidism and ophthalmopathy. Overall study findings and caveats: Ophthalmopathy got predicted by the model a median about six months before its onset. Most clonotypes expanded in thyroid above 0.001 were likewise present in blood. A model built on 13 V-J features separated ophthalmopathy from stable hyperthyroidism.

RNA transcripts served as the template for amplifying TCR beta CDR3 regions. TCR CDR3 underwent first-round RT-PCR with the HTBI primer set. TCRdb fed the multiplex PCR reads into MiXCR, producing one record per CDR3 protein. The repertoire holds hundreds of thousands of distinct CDR3 sequences, with 19% as singletons. Germline V gene lookup returns CDR1 SGHDT and CDR2 YYEEEE. V dropped 1 base and J dropped 2 bases, with 9 bases sitting between them. This CDR3 region has 14 residues. Sequencing was performed on blood. J is TRBJ2-5 and V is TRBV5-6, with D unresolved. The receptor's source is a woman between 18 and 30 years old with Graves' hyperthyroidism. CDR3 amino acids: CASSLLTAQETQYF. The CDR3 DNA sequence: TGTGCCAGCAGCTTGTTAACAGCACAAGAGACCCAGTACTTC.